This is a list of T cell receptor beta chains from one sample in a study of blood T cells in healthy people across ages. TCRdb recomputed calls from the 5' RACE reads with MiXCR, one row per CDR3 protein. The sample consists of under 1 million distinct CDR3 sequences, more than 40% of them appearing once. Sequencing input: blood. The receptors here all came from a man aged 60 to 69 in good health. CDR3s include the opening cysteine and the closing phenylalanine or tryptophan. The order of the fields is D gene, CDR3 length, J gene, V gene, clone size, CDR3 protein, CDR3 DNA. The D gene is left open where the match is weak. The size entry is marked missing in some rows and otherwise reads once, few, many or a size class.

d_gene: NA
len: 15
j_gene: TRBJ1-2
v_gene: TRBV6-5
abundance: few
CDR3aa: CASSYGAGSERGYTF
CDR3nt: TGTGCCAGCAGTTATGGGGCGGGGTCTGAGCGTGGCTACACCTTC

d_gene: TRBD2
len: 14
j_gene: TRBJ2-3
v_gene: TRBV29-1
abundance: NA
CDR3aa: CSVGTSYSTDTQYF
CDR3nt: TGCAGCGTTGGGACTAGCTATAGCACAGATACGCAGTATTTT

d_gene: TRBD1
len: 15
j_gene: TRBJ1-1
v_gene: TRBV6-2/TRBV6-3
abundance: few
CDR3aa: CASRPKGQVGTEAFF
CDR3nt: TGTGCCAGCAGACCAAAGGGACAGGTTGGCACTGAAGCTTTCTTT

d_gene: TRBD1
len: 13
j_gene: TRBJ1-6
v_gene: TRBV6-2/TRBV6-3
abundance: NA
CDR3aa: CASSPDRRSPLHF
CDR3nt: TGTGCCAGCAGTCCGGACAGGAGGTCACCCCTCCACTTT

d_gene: TRBD1
len: 14
j_gene: TRBJ2-1
v_gene: TRBV5-1
abundance: NA
CDR3aa: CASSFTGVNNEQFF
CDR3nt: TGCGCCAGCAGCTTCACAGGGGTCAACAATGAGCAGTTCTTC

d_gene: TRBD1
len: 14
j_gene: TRBJ2-2
v_gene: TRBV4-3
abundance: NA
CDR3aa: CASSQIQGTGELFF
CDR3nt: TGCGCCAGCAGCCAAATACAGGGGACCGGGGAGCTGTTTTTT

d_gene: NA
len: 14
j_gene: TRBJ1-1
v_gene: TRBV20-1
abundance: NA
CDR3aa: CSARPPGGRAEAFF
CDR3nt: TGCAGTGCTAGACCTCCTGGAGGGCGGGCTGAAGCTTTCTTT

d_gene: NA
len: 13
j_gene: TRBJ2-7
v_gene: TRBV11-3
abundance: NA
CDR3aa: CASSSQQGDEQYF
CDR3nt: TGTGCCAGCAGCTCGCAACAGGGTGACGAGCAGTACTTC

d_gene: TRBD1
len: 16
j_gene: TRBJ2-2
v_gene: TRBV24-1
abundance: NA
CDR3aa: CATSESGQGRTGELFF
CDR3nt: TGTGCCACCAGTGAATCTGGACAGGGGCGCACCGGGGAGCTGTTTTTT

d_gene: NA
len: 15
j_gene: TRBJ1-1
v_gene: TRBV6-2/TRBV6-3
abundance: NA
CDR3aa: CASSEGGAGNTEAFF
CDR3nt: TGTGCCAGCAGCGAAGGGGGGGCCGGGAACACTGAAGCTTTCTTT

d_gene: NA
len: 14
j_gene: TRBJ1-6
v_gene: TRBV9
abundance: NA
CDR3aa: CASSVEDRYSPLHF
CDR3nt: TGTGCCAGCAGCGTCGAAGACAGGTATTCACCCCTCCACTTT

d_gene: NA
len: 14
j_gene: TRBJ2-7
v_gene: TRBV20-1
abundance: once
CDR3aa: CSARDRTSPYEQYF
CDR3nt: TGCAGTGCTAGAGATCGGACTTCCCCCTACGAGCAGTACTTC

d_gene: TRBD1
len: 20
j_gene: TRBJ2-7
v_gene: TRBV29-1
abundance: NA
CDR3aa: CSVEMGRGDWDRGDSYEQYF
CDR3nt: TGCAGCGTTGAAATGGGTAGGGGCGACTGGGACAGGGGGGACTCCTACGAGCAGTACTTC

d_gene: NA
len: 14
j_gene: TRBJ1-6
v_gene: TRBV5-6
abundance: NA
CDR3aa: CASSLDSLISPLHF
CDR3nt: TGTGCCAGCAGCCTTGACAGCCTTATTTCACCCCTCCACTTT

d_gene: TRBD1
len: 17
j_gene: TRBJ2-7
v_gene: TRBV6-2/TRBV6-3
abundance: NA
CDR3aa: CASSYSMGQGVSYEQYF
CDR3nt: TGTGCCAGCAGTTACTCGATGGGACAGGGGGTATCATACGAGCAGTACTTC

d_gene: NA
len: 14
j_gene: TRBJ1-1
v_gene: TRBV29-1
abundance: few
CDR3aa: CSVARALVDTEAFF
CDR3nt: TGCAGCGTTGCCCGGGCCCTAGTCGACACTGAAGCTTTCTTT

d_gene: TRBD2
len: 13
j_gene: TRBJ2-1
v_gene: TRBV5-1
abundance: many
CDR3aa: CASSLAGSNEQFF
CDR3nt: TGTGCCAGCAGCTTAGCGGGGTCCAATGAGCAGTTCTTC

d_gene: TRBD2
len: 16
j_gene: TRBJ2-1
v_gene: TRBV5-1
abundance: NA
CDR3aa: CASSAEGLAVYNEQFF
CDR3nt: TGCGCCAGCAGCGCCGAGGGACTAGCGGTTTACAATGAGCAGTTCTTC

d_gene: NA
len: 18
j_gene: TRBJ2-5
v_gene: TRBV5-1
abundance: NA
CDR3aa: CASSLGAIPGRIYNEQYF
CDR3nt: TGCGCCAGCAGCTTGGGGGCGATCCCGGGACGGATATACAATGAGCAGTACTTC

d_gene: NA
len: 16
j_gene: TRBJ2-3
v_gene: TRBV7-3
abundance: NA
CDR3aa: CASSFNRGSGTDTQYF
CDR3nt: TGTGCCAGCAGCTTTAATAGGGGGTCTGGCACAGATACGCAGTATTTT

d_gene: TRBD1
len: 15
j_gene: TRBJ2-1
v_gene: TRBV7-3
abundance: NA
CDR3aa: CASSLNRGLYNEQFF
CDR3nt: TGTGCCAGCAGCTTAAACAGGGGGCTCTACAATGAGCAGTTCTTC

d_gene: TRBD1
len: 16
j_gene: TRBJ2-6
v_gene: TRBV7-2
abundance: NA
CDR3aa: CASSWGQGTGANVLTF
CDR3nt: TGTGCCAGCAGCTGGGGACAGGGGACTGGGGCCAACGTCCTGACTTTC

d_gene: TRBD1
len: 12
j_gene: TRBJ2-1
v_gene: TRBV4-3
abundance: many
CDR3aa: CASSPAGGEQFF
CDR3nt: TGCGCCAGCAGCCCCGCAGGGGGTGAGCAGTTCTTC

d_gene: NA
len: 14
j_gene: TRBJ2-7
v_gene: TRBV27
abundance: few
CDR3aa: CASSPYTRDNEQYF
CDR3nt: TGTGCCAGCAGCCCCTACACACGAGACAACGAGCAGTACTTC

d_gene: NA
len: 15
j_gene: TRBJ1-5
v_gene: TRBV21-1
abundance: few
CDR3aa: CASSSTSRVNQPQHF
CDR3nt: TGTGCCAGCAGCTCCACCAGCAGGGTCAATCAGCCCCAGCATTTT

d_gene: NA
len: 13
j_gene: TRBJ1-1
v_gene: TRBV20-1
abundance: few
CDR3aa: CSAGGRVNTEAFF
CDR3nt: TGCAGTGCTGGAGGACGGGTGAACACTGAAGCTTTCTTT

d_gene: NA
len: 15
j_gene: TRBJ1-1
v_gene: TRBV29-1
abundance: NA
CDR3aa: CSVEDHGGPNTEAFF
CDR3nt: TGCAGCGTTGAAGATCATGGGGGACCGAACACTGAAGCTTTCTTT

d_gene: NA
len: 15
j_gene: TRBJ2-7
v_gene: TRBV6-2/TRBV6-3
abundance: few
CDR3aa: CASSYDRAGSYEQYF
CDR3nt: TGTGCCAGCAGTTACGACCGGGCGGGCTCTTACGAGCAGTACTTC

d_gene: NA
len: 13
j_gene: TRBJ1-1
v_gene: TRBV6-5
abundance: few
CDR3aa: CASRGGVDTEAFF
CDR3nt: TGTGCCAGCAGGGGGGGGGTTGACACTGAAGCTTTCTTT

d_gene: NA
len: 15
j_gene: TRBJ1-3
v_gene: TRBV7-2
abundance: NA
CDR3aa: CASSPQELSGNTIYF
CDR3nt: TGTGCCAGCAGCCCCCAGGAGCTTTCAGGAAACACCATATATTTT

d_gene: TRBD2
len: 16
j_gene: TRBJ2-1
v_gene: TRBV6-5
abundance: NA
CDR3aa: CASSYQRLAEDNEQFF
CDR3nt: TGTGCCAGCAGTTACCAGAGACTAGCGGAAGACAATGAGCAGTTCTTC

d_gene: NA
len: 14
j_gene: TRBJ2-7
v_gene: TRBV5-1
abundance: NA
CDR3aa: CASSSGGQTYEQYF
CDR3nt: TGCGCCAGCAGCTCGGGTGGGCAGACCTACGAGCAGTACTTC

d_gene: TRBD2
len: 15
j_gene: TRBJ2-5
v_gene: TRBV6-5
abundance: NA
CDR3aa: CASRLSGGSQETQYF
CDR3nt: TGTGCCAGCAGACTTAGCGGGGGAAGCCAAGAGACCCAGTACTTC

d_gene: NA
len: 14
j_gene: TRBJ2-1
v_gene: TRBV20-1
abundance: NA
CDR3aa: CSARVPVGFAEQFF
CDR3nt: TGCAGTGCTAGAGTTCCCGTTGGGTTTGCGGAGCAGTTCTTC

d_gene: TRBD2
len: 14
j_gene: TRBJ2-5
v_gene: TRBV7-2
abundance: many
CDR3aa: CASSFGGAGETQYF
CDR3nt: TGTGCCAGCAGCTTCGGGGGGGCCGGGGAGACCCAGTACTTC

d_gene: NA
len: 16
j_gene: TRBJ2-7
v_gene: TRBV6-2/TRBV6-3
abundance: NA
CDR3aa: CASSYDARVASYEQYF
CDR3nt: TGTGCCAGCAGTTACGATGCCAGGGTGGCCTCCTACGAGCAGTACTTC

d_gene: TRBD1
len: 14
j_gene: TRBJ2-3
v_gene: TRBV20-1
abundance: few
CDR3aa: CSAPHRGIGDTQYF
CDR3nt: TGCAGTGCCCCGCACAGGGGGATAGGGGATACGCAGTATTTT

d_gene: TRBD1
len: 14
j_gene: TRBJ1-2
v_gene: TRBV20-1
abundance: NA
CDR3aa: CSALPGGRNYGYTF
CDR3nt: TGCAGTGCTCTCCCAGGGGGCAGGAACTATGGCTACACCTTC

d_gene: TRBD1
len: 15
j_gene: TRBJ2-4
v_gene: TRBV29-1
abundance: few
CDR3aa: CSVGQGQSAKNIQYF
CDR3nt: TGCAGCGTTGGACAGGGGCAATCAGCCAAAAACATTCAGTACTTC

d_gene: NA
len: 16
j_gene: TRBJ1-3
v_gene: TRBV7-2
abundance: NA
CDR3aa: CASSRIGEYSGNTIYF
CDR3nt: TGTGCCAGCAGCCGAATAGGGGAGTACTCTGGAAACACCATATATTTT

d_gene: NA
len: 14
j_gene: TRBJ2-1
v_gene: TRBV5-1
abundance: NA
CDR3aa: CASSFTGARLGGFF
CDR3nt: TGCGCCAGCAGCTTCACGGGGGCGAGGTTGGGAGGGTTCTTC

d_gene: NA
len: 15
j_gene: TRBJ1-1
v_gene: TRBV7-9
abundance: few
CDR3aa: CASSLNRRQNTEAFF
CDR3nt: TGTGCCAGCAGCTTAAATCGACGGCAGAACACTGAAGCTTTCTTT

d_gene: NA
len: 15
j_gene: TRBJ2-3
v_gene: TRBV7-3
abundance: NA
CDR3aa: CASSLISQVADTQYF
CDR3nt: TGTGCCAGCAGCTTAATATCACAGGTGGCAGATACGCAGTATTTT

d_gene: NA
len: 16
j_gene: TRBJ2-1
v_gene: TRBV28
abundance: NA
CDR3aa: CASTPQGLRSYNEQFF
CDR3nt: TGTGCCAGCACCCCCCAGGGGCTGAGGTCCTACAATGAGCAGTTCTTC

d_gene: NA
len: 14
j_gene: TRBJ2-7
v_gene: TRBV9
abundance: few
CDR3aa: CASSPQRVSYEQYF
CDR3nt: TGTGCCAGCAGCCCCCAGCGGGTCTCCTACGAGCAGTACTTC

d_gene: NA
len: 14
j_gene: TRBJ2-3
v_gene: TRBV4-2
abundance: few
CDR3aa: CASSQVRERGTQYF
CDR3nt: TGTGCCAGCAGCCAAGTAAGAGAGCGAGGTACGCAGTATTTT

d_gene: NA
len: 16
j_gene: TRBJ2-3
v_gene: TRBV7-2
abundance: few
CDR3aa: CASSLAVGRKADTQYF
CDR3nt: TGTGCCAGCAGCTTAGCGGTGGGGCGCAAGGCAGATACGCAGTATTTT

d_gene: NA
len: 12
j_gene: TRBJ1-4
v_gene: TRBV12-3/TRBV12-4
abundance: NA
CDR3aa: CASSFSGSQLFF
CDR3nt: TGTGCCAGCAGTTTTAGTGGCAGTCAACTGTTTTTT

d_gene: NA
len: 15
j_gene: TRBJ1-2
v_gene: TRBV4-3
abundance: NA
CDR3aa: CASSQDLGQRNGYTF
CDR3nt: TGCGCCAGCAGCCAAGATCTAGGACAGAGGAATGGCTACACCTTC

d_gene: NA
len: 13
j_gene: TRBJ2-5
v_gene: TRBV18
abundance: NA
CDR3aa: CASSKRKGETQYF
CDR3nt: TGTGCCAGCTCAAAGAGAAAAGGGGAGACCCAGTACTTC

d_gene: TRBD1
len: 17
j_gene: TRBJ2-5
v_gene: TRBV15
abundance: NA
CDR3aa: CATSRDSWTGRAVEQYF
CDR3nt: TGTGCCACCAGCAGAGATTCGTGGACAGGGAGAGCGGTAGAGCAGTACTTC

d_gene: TRBD2
len: 18
j_gene: TRBJ2-3
v_gene: TRBV20-1
abundance: NA
CDR3aa: CSGHKAGGPLRSADTQYF
CDR3nt: TGCAGTGGCCACAAAGCGGGGGGACCCCTCCGGAGCGCAGATACGCAGTATTTT

d_gene: NA
len: 14
j_gene: TRBJ1-1
v_gene: TRBV7-9
abundance: NA
CDR3aa: CASSPFTVNTEAFF
CDR3nt: TGTGCCAGCAGCCCATTTACAGTGAACACTGAAGCTTTCTTT

d_gene: NA
len: 17
j_gene: TRBJ2-6
v_gene: TRBV11-2
abundance: few
CDR3aa: CASSLGPIGSGANVLTF
CDR3nt: TGTGCCAGCAGCTTAGGGCCCATAGGCTCTGGGGCCAACGTCCTGACTTTC

d_gene: TRBD2
len: 16
j_gene: TRBJ2-1
v_gene: TRBV27
abundance: NA
CDR3aa: CASSLKAGGPYNEQFF
CDR3nt: TGTGCCAGCAGTTTAAAAGCGGGGGGCCCCTACAATGAGCAGTTCTTC

d_gene: NA
len: 15
j_gene: TRBJ2-6
v_gene: TRBV12-3/TRBV12-4
abundance: NA
CDR3aa: CASSFYGSGANVLTF
CDR3nt: TGTGCCAGCAGTTTTTACGGCTCTGGGGCCAACGTCCTGACTTTC

d_gene: TRBD1
len: 16
j_gene: TRBJ1-4
v_gene: TRBV9
abundance: NA
CDR3aa: CASSANKDRGGEKLFF
CDR3nt: TGTGCCAGCAGCGCCAACAAGGACAGGGGAGGTGAAAAACTGTTTTTT